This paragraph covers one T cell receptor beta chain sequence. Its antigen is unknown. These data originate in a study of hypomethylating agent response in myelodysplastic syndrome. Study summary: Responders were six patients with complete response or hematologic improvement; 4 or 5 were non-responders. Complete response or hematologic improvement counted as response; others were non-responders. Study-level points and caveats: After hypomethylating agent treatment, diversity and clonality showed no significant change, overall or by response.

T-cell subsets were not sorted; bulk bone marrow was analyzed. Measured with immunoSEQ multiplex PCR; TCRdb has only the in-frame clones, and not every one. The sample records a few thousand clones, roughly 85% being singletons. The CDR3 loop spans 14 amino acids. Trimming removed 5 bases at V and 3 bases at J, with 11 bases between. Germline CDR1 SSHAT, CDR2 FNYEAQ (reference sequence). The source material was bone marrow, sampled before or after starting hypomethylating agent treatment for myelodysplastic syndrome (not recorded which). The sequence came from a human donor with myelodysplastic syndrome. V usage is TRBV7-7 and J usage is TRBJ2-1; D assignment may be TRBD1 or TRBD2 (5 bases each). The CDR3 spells CASSAGTHYNEQFF. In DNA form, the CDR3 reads TGTGCCAGCAGCGCCGGGACCCACTACAATGAGCAGTTCTTC.